Listed below are T cell receptor beta chains from one sample, sequenced in a study of blood T cell repertoires in COVID-19. Some clones are missing from TCRdb's copy, which holds only in-frame ones; the method was immunoSEQ multiplex PCR. The sample has about 190,000 clones; about 85% are singletons. Material for sequencing was peripheral blood. The receptors were sampled from an older man with active or convalescent COVID-19. The CDR3 runs from the conserved cysteine through the conserved F or W. The D gene is left open where the match is weak. Part of the rows lack a size; the others show once, few, many or a class for expanded clones.

d_gene,j_gene,abundance,v_gene,CDR3nt,CDR3aa
.,TRBJ2-2,.,TRBV7-2,TGTGCCAGCAGCCCCATGAACACCGGGGAGCTGTTTTTT,CASSPMNTGELFF
TRBD2,TRBJ2-2,.,TRBV14,TGTGCCAGCAGCCGGCACCCTAGCGGGACTGTCACCGGGGAGCTGTTTTTT,CASSRHPSGTVTGELFF
.,TRBJ2-2,.,TRBV19,TGTGCCACCAGGGATTTGGGGGGAGCGAACACCGGGGAGCTGTTTTTT,CATRDLGGANTGELFF
.,TRBJ2-2,.,TRBV19,TGTGCCAGTAGTATCGAACGGGGACACGGGGAGCTGTTTTTT,CASSIERGHGELFF
TRBD1,TRBJ1-6,few,TRBV6-2/TRBV6-3,TGTGCCAGCAGTTGGACAGGGAATTCACCCCTCCACTTT,CASSWTGNSPLHF
TRBD2,TRBJ2-1,.,TRBV7-6,TGTGCCAGCAGCTCCCCCCGGGTAGCGGGAGAGAAATCCTACAATGAGCAGTTCTTC,CASSSPRVAGEKSYNEQFF
TRBD1,TRBJ2-2,few,TRBV5-8,TGTGCCAGCAGCCCCGAGACAGGGATGTACACCGGGGAGCTGTTTTTT,CASSPETGMYTGELFF
.,TRBJ2-7,.,TRBV5-1,TGCGCCAGCAGCTTGGGGACAGAGCTCTACGAGCAGTACTTC,CASSLGTELYEQYF
TRBD2,TRBJ2-7,once,TRBV5-5,TGTGCCAGCAGCCCTCAGCGGGGGGGCTACGAGCAGTACTTC,CASSPQRGGYEQYF
TRBD1,TRBJ1-5,.,TRBV10-3,TGTGCCATCAGTGAGAGACAGGGGGGCCAGCCCCAGCATTTT,CAISERQGGQPQHF
.,TRBJ2-3,.,TRBV6-5,TGTGCCAGCAGTTATAATTCAGCCGGGGGCACAGATACGCAGTATTTT,CASSYNSAGGTDTQYF
TRBD1,TRBJ1-5,.,TRBV10-3,TGTGCCATCAGGGGGACAGGGGTTAATCAGCCCCAGCATTTT,CAIRGTGVNQPQHF
TRBD1,TRBJ1-6,.,TRBV5-6,TGTGCCAGCAGCCCGGACAGGGTCGGTAATTCACCCCTCCACTTT,CASSPDRVGNSPLHF
TRBD1,TRBJ1-2,.,TRBV15,TGTGCCACCAACCTAGGGGGCAACTATGGCTACACCTTC,CATNLGGNYGYTF
.,TRBJ2-3,once,TRBV10-2,TGCGCCAGCAGTGAGTCATCAGTTTACACAGATACGCAGTATTTT,CASSESSVYTDTQYF
.,TRBJ2-4,.,TRBV3-1/TRBV3-2,TGTGCCAGCAGCCAAGGACAGACCATAGCCAAAAACATTCAGTACTTC,CASSQGQTIAKNIQYF
TRBD2,TRBJ2-4,.,TRBV2,TGTGCCAGCAGTCTTAGCGGGGGGGCCAAAAACATTCAGTACTTC,CASSLSGGAKNIQYF
TRBD1,TRBJ2-2,.,TRBV6-5,TGTGCCAGCAGTAGGGACAGGGTACGGACCGGGGAGCTGTTTTTT,CASSRDRVRTGELFF
.,TRBJ1-1,.,TRBV6-5,TGTGCCAGCAGTTACCGGGAGGGAGAGAACACTGAAGCTTTCTTT,CASSYREGENTEAFF
.,TRBJ1-2,once,TRBV25-1,TGTGCCAGCAGTGAATCTGCAGTAAGCGTCGCGGTCTACACCTTC,CASSESAVSVAVYTF
TRBD1,TRBJ1-2,.,TRBV5-1,TGCGCCAGCAGCCCGACAGGGGGCGGCTATGGCTACACCTTC,CASSPTGGGYGYTF
.,TRBJ1-4,.,TRBV2,TGTGCCAGCAGTTTTACAACTAATGAAAAACTGTTTTTT,CASSFTTNEKLFF
TRBD2,TRBJ2-7,.,TRBV5-1,TGCGCCAGCAGCTTGGCAGTAGCGGGGGGCAAATCCTACGAGCAGTACTTC,CASSLAVAGGKSYEQYF
TRBD1,TRBJ2-7,.,TRBV2,TGTGCCAGCAGTGAACTGAGGACAGGGAAAGACAAGCAGTACTTC,CASSELRTGKDKQYF
.,TRBJ2-7,.,TRBV12-3/TRBV12-4,TGTGCCAGCATTAGGGACTCGACCTACGAGCAGTACTTC,CASIRDSTYEQYF
.,TRBJ1-3,.,TRBV29-1,TGCAGCGTTGATCAAGGGGGTGGAGGAAACACCATATATTTT,CSVDQGGGGNTIYF
.,TRBJ2-1,once,TRBV20-1,TGCAGTGCGCACAGGGAAGAGCAGTTCTTC,CSAHREEQFF